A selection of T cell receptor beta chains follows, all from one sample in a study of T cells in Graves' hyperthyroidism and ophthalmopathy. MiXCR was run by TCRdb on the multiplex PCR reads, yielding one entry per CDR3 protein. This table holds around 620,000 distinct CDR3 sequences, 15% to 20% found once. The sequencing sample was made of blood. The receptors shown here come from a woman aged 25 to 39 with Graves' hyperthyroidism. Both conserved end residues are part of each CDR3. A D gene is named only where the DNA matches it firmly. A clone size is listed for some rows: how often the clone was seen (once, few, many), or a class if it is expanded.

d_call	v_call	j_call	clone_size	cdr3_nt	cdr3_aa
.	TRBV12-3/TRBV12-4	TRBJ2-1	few	TGTGCCAGCAGTTTTGGCCATGAGCAGCTCTTC	CASSFGHEQLF
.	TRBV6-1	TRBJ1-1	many	TGTGCCAGCAGTCCCACTCCTCAGACAGGTTTGAACACTGAAGCTTTCTTT	CASSPTPQTGLNTEAFF
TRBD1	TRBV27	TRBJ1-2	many	TGTGCCAGCAGTTTAGGCGCAGGGGGTGGGTATGGCTACACCTTC	CASSLGAGGGYGYTF
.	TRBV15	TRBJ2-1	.	TGTGCCACCAGCAGGGATAACGGGGACTACAATGAGCAGTTCTTC	CATSRDNGDYNEQFF
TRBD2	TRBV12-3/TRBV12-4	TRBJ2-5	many	TGTGCCAGCAGTTTACTAGCGGGAGCGGAGACCCAGTACTTC	CASSLLAGAETQYF
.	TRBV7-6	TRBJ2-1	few	TGTGCCAGCAGCTTACTAGGTGTCAATGAGCAGTTCTTC	CASSLLGVNEQFF
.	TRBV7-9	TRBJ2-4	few	TGTGCCAGCAGCCTAATTTTGTCAGTAGCCAAAAACATTCAGTACTTC	CASSLILSVAKNIQYF
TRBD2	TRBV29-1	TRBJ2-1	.	TGCAGCGGTTCCGGGACTAGCGGCAACAATGAGCAGTTCTTC	CSGSGTSGNNEQFF
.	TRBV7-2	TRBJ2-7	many	TGTGCCAGCAGCTTAGGGACACCCGAGCAGTACTTC	CASSLGTPEQYF
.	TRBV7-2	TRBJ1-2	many	TGTGCCAGCAGCACCTCACAGGGTCCATGGTATGGCTACACCTTC	CASSTSQGPWYGYTF
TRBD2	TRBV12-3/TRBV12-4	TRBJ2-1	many	TGTGCCAGCAGTTGGACTAGCGGTTACAATGAGCAGTTCTTC	CASSWTSGYNEQFF
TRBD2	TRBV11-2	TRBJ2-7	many	TGTGCCAGCAGCTTCGGCCAACTAGCGGGAGGGTCCTACGAGCAGTACTTC	CASSFGQLAGGSYEQYF
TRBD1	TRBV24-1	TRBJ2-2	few	TGTGCCACCAGGGGGACAGGGGGCACCGGGGAGCTGTTTTTT	CATRGTGGTGELFF
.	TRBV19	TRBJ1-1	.	TGTGCCAGTATGGGGGCGGGACTTAGAGGCACTGAAGCTTTCTTT	CASMGAGLRGTEAFF
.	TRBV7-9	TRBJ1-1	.	TGTGCCAGCAGCCGGACAGCAGGAGACACTGAAGCTTTCTTT	CASSRTAGDTEAFF
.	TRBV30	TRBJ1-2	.	TGTGCCTGGAGTGTAGGTCCAGGCGCGGGCTACACCTTC	CAWSVGPGAGYTF
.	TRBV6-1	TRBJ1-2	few	TGTGCCAGCAGTGACCGACTGGGTGGCTACACCTTC	CASSDRLGGYTF
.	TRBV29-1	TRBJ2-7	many	TGCAGCGTCATTACAGCAAGCTACGAGCAGTACTTC	CSVITASYEQYF
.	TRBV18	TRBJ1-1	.	TGTGCCAGCTCACCCAATACAGGATATGGACCCGCAGCTTTCTTT	CASSPNTGYGPAAFF
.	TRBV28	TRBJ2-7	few	TGTGCCAGCAGAGCTCAGGGGGGCTCCTACGAGCAGTACTTC	CASRAQGGSYEQYF
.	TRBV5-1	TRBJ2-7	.	TGCGCCAGCAGCTGGACGACGGGCTACGAGCAGTACTTC	CASSWTTGYEQYF
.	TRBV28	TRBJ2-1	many	TGTGCCAGCGCGCCGGAGTCCTCCTACAATGAGCAGTTCTTC	CASAPESSYNEQFF
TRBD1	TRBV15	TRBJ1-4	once	TGTGCCACCAGCAGAGAGCCGGGACAGGGGAATGAAAAACTGTTTTTT	CATSREPGQGNEKLFF
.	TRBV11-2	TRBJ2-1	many	TGTGCCACCGAGACTTCTTCCTACAATGAGCAGTTCTTC	CATETSSYNEQFF
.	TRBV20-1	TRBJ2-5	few	TGCAGCCCTAGAAGGCAGGAGACCCAGTACTTC	CSPRRQETQYF
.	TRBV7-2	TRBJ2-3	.	TGTGCCAGCAGCTTAGTGAGCAGGGAAGATACGCAGTATTTT	CASSLVSREDTQYF
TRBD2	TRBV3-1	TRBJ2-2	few	TGTGCCAGCAGCCTGGGACTAGCGCTCACCGGGGAGCTGTTTTTT	CASSLGLALTGELFF
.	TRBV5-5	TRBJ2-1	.	TGTGCCAGCAGCGTGGGGCGGAATGAGCAGTTCTTC	CASSVGRNEQFF
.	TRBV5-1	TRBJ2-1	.	TGCGCCAGCGGCTTCTTCCCGGGACCCGAGGGCAATGAGCAGTTCTTC	CASGFFPGPEGNEQFF
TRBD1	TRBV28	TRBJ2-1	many	TGTGCCAGCAGTTTACTGTCAGGTACAGGGGTGACGGGTGAGCAGTTCTTC	CASSLLSGTGVTGEQFF
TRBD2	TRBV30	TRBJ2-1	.	TGTGCCTGGAGGGAGGGACTAGCGGGAGTGAATGAGCAGTTCTTC	CAWREGLAGVNEQFF
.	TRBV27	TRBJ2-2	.	TGTGCCAGCAGTTTTGGCCACGGGACCGGGGAGCTGTTTTTT	CASSFGHGTGELFF
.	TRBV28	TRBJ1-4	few	TGTGCCAGCACCCAATCCCGGGACCCTTATGAAAAACTGTTTTTT	CASTQSRDPYEKLFF
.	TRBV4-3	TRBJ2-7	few	TGCGCCAGCAGCCAAGATCTGGTCTATTCCTCTAGCTCCTACGAGCAGTACTTC	CASSQDLVYSSSSYEQYF
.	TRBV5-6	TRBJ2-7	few	TGTGCCAGCAGCTCCTTCACCGAGCAGTACTTC	CASSSFTEQYF
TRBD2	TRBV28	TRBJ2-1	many	TGTGCCAGCAGTTTAGGGTCGGGGGGTGGTAGGAATGAGCAGTTCTTC	CASSLGSGGGRNEQFF
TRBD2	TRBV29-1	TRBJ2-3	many	TGCAGCGTTGAGATACAGCGGGGTAGCACAGATACGCAGTATTTT	CSVEIQRGSTDTQYF
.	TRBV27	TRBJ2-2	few	TGTGCCAGCAGTTTGAGGTTCGGGGAGCTGTTTTTT	CASSLRFGELFF
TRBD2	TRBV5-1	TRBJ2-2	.	TGCGCCAGCAGCTCCGGACTAGCGGGAGCTCAGGGGGAGCTGTTTTTT	CASSSGLAGAQGELFF
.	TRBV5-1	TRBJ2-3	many	TGCGCCAGCAAGAAAACTTCATCTAGCACAGATACGCAGTATTTT	CASKKTSSSTDTQYF
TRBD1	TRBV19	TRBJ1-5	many	TGTGCCAGTAGTATGGGACAGATAGCAGTTCAGCCCCAGCATTTT	CASSMGQIAVQPQHF
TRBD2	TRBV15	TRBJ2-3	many	TGTGCCACCAGCAGAGCGGGGGGTCAAGGTACGCAGTATTTT	CATSRAGGQGTQYF
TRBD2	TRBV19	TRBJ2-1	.	TGTGCCAGTAGTCCCCAGCGGGAGGTTGACAATGAGCAGTTCTTC	CASSPQREVDNEQFF
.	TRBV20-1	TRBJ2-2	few	TGCAGTGCTGGGGGGGCAGGGGCCTCCCTCGGCACCGGGGAGCTGTTTTTT	CSAGGAGASLGTGELFF
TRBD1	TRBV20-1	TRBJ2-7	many	TGCAGTGCTAATAGGGGGCTTTCCGCCACCTACGAGCAGTACTTC	CSANRGLSATYEQYF